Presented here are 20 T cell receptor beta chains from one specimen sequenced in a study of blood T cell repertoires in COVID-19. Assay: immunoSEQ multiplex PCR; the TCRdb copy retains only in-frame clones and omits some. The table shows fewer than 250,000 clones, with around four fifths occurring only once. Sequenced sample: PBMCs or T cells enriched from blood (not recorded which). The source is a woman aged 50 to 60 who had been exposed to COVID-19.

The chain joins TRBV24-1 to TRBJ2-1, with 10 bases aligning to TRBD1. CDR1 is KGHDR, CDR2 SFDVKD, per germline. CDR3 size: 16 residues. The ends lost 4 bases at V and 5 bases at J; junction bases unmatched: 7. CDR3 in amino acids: CATSDLGQGNDNEQFF. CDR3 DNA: TGTGCCACCAGTGACCTGGGACAGGGGAACGACAATGAGCAGTTCTTC.

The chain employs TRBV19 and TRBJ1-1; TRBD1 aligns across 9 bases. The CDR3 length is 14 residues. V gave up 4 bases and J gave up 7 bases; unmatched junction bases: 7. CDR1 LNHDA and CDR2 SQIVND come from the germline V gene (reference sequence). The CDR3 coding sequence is TGTGCCAGTAGTAGGGACAGGGAGTCGGGTGAAGCTTTCTTT. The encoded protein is CASSRDRESGEAFF.

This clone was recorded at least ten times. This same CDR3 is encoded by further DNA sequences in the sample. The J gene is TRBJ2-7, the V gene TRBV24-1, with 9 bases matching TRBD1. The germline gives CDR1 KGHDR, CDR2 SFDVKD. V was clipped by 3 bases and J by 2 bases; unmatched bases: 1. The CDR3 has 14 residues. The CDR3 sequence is CATSDGQGTYEQYF. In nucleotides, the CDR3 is TGTGCCACCAGTGATGGACAGGGGACCTACGAGCAGTACTTC.

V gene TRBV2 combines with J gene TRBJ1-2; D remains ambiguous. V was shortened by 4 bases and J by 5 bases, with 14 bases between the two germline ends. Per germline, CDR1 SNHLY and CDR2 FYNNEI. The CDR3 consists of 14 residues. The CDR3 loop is CASSGRWQVYGYTF. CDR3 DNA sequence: TGTGCCAGCAGTGGTAGATGGCAGGTTTATGGCTACACCTTC.

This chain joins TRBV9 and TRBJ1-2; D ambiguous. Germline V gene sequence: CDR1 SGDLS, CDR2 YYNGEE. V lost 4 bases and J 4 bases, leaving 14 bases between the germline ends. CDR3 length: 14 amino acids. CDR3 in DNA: TGTGCCAGCAGCCCTAGTCGTGTCAGCTATGGCTACACCTTC. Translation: CASSPSRVSYGYTF.

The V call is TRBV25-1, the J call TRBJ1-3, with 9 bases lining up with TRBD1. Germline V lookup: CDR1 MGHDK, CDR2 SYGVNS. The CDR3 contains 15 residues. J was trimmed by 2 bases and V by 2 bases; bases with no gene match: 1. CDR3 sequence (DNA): TGTGCCAGCAGTGAAAGGGACAGGGCTGGAAACACCATATATTTT. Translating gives CASSERDRAGNTIYF.

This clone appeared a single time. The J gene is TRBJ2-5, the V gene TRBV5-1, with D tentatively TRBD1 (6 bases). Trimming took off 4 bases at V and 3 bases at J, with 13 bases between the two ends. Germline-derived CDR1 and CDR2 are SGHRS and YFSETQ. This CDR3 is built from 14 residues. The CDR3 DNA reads TGCGCCAGCAGCCCCGATACAGGGAAAGAGACCCAGTACTTC. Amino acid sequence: CASSPDTGKETQYF.

The CDR3 loop reads CASSVGDRATEAFF. CDR3 coding DNA: TGTGCCAGCAGTGTAGGAGACAGGGCCACTGAAGCTTTCTTT. The chain couples TRBV2 to TRBJ1-1; 7 nucleotides match TRBD1. This CDR3 is 14 amino acids long. Germline V lookup: CDR1 SNHLY, CDR2 FYNNEI. V lost 4 bases and J lost 4; bases outside the gene matches: 6.

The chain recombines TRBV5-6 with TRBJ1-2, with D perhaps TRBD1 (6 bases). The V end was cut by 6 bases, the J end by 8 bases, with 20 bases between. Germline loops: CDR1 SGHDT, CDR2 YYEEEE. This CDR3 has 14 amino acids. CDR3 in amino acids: CASTPVGGARGYTF. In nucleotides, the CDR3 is TGTGCCAGCACCCCAGTTGGGGGGGCGAGAGGCTACACCTTC.

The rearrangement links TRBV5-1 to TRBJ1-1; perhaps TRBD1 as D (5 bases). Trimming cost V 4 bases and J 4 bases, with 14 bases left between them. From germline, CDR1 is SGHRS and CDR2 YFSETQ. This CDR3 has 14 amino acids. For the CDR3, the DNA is TGCGCCAGCAGCCCCCGGGGGGAGACCACTGAAGCTTTCTTT. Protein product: CASSPRGETTEAFF.

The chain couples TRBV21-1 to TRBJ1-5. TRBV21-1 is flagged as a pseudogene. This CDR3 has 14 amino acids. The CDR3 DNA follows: TGTGCCAGCAGGGGTGGGCGGGACAATCAGCCCCAGCATTTT. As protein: CASRGGRDNQPQHF.

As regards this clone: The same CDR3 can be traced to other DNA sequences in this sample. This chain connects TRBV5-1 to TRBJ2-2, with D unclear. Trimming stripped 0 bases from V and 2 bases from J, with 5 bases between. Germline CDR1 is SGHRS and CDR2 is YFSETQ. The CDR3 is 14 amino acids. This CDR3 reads CASSLGGNTGELFF. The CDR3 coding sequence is TGCGCCAGCAGCTTGGGCGGTAACACCGGGGAGCTGTTTTTT.

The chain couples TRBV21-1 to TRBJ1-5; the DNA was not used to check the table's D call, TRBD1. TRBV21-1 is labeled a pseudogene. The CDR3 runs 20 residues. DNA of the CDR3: TGTGCCAGCAGCAAAGAGGCATGCCCCCGAGGCAGGGGATGTACGGAGCCCCAGCATTTT. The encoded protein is CASSKEACPRGRGCTEPQHF.

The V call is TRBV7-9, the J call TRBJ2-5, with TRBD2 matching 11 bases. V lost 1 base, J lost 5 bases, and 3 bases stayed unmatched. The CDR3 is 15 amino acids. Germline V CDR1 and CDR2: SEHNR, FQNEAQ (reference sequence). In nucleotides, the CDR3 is TGTGCCAGCAGCTTAGGAGCTAGCGGGGGGGAGACCCAGTACTTC. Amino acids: CASSLGASGGETQYF.

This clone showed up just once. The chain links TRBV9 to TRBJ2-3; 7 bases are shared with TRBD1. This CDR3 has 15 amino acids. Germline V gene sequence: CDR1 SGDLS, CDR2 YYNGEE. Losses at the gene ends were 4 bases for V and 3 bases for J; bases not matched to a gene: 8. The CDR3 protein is CASSSRTGQTDTQYF. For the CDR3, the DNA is TGTGCCAGCAGCTCCCGGACGGGACAGACAGATACGCAGTATTTT.

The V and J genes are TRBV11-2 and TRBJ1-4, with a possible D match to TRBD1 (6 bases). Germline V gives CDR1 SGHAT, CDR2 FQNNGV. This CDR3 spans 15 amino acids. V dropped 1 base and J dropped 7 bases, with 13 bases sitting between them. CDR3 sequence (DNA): TGTGCCAGCAGCTTAGGGCTGGGGGCGAGTGAAAAACTGTTTTTT. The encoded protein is CASSLGLGASEKLFF.

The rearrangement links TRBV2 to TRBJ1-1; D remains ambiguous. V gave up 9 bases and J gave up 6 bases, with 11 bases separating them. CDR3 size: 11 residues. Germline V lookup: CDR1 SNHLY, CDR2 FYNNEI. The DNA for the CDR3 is TGTGCCAGTCTAACTGGGCCTGAAGCTTTCTTT. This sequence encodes CASLTGPEAFF.

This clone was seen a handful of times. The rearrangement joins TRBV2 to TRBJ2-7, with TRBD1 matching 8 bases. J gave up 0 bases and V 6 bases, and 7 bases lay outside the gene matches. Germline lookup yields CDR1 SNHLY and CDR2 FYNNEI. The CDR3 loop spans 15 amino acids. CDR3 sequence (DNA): TGTGCCAGCAGGGCGGACAGGGCCAGCTCCTACGAGCAGTACTTC. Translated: CASRADRASSYEQYF. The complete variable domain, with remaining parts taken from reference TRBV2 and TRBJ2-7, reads EPEVTQTPSHQVTQMGQEVILRCVPISNHLYFYWYRQILGQKVEFLVSFYNNEISEKSEIFDDQFSVERPDGSNFTLKIRSTKLEDSAMYFCASRADRASSYEQYFGPGTRLTVT.

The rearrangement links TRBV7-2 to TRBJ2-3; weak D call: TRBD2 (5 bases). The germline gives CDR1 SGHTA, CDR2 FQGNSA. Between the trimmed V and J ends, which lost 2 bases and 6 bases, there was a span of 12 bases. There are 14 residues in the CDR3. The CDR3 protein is CASSLSRGRDTQYF. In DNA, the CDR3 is TGTGCCAGCAGCTTAAGTCGGGGAAGGGATACGCAGTATTTT.

CDR3 DNA sequence: TGCGCCAGCAGCCCCTCTGGGGCAAGCTCCTATAATTCACCCCTCCACTTT. Amino acids: CASSPSGASSYNSPLHF. The rearrangement uses TRBV5-1 and TRBJ1-6; D possibly corresponds to TRBD1 (5 bases). The germline gives CDR1 SGHRS, CDR2 YFSETQ. There are 17 residues in the CDR3. Trimming took off 4 bases at V and 0 bases at J, with 14 bases between the two ends.